The 25 T cell receptor beta chains below all came from one sample that was sequenced in a study of cytomegalovirus exposure and HLA in healthy donors. The PCR had 60 Vbeta and 13 Jbeta primers. The data were produced by immunoSEQ multiplex PCR, yet TCRdb's version contains in-frame clones alone and is incomplete. The sample holds roughly 130,000 clones; about 74% are singletons and the top ten take roughly 4.5%. The sample taken for sequencing was PBMCs. These receptors came from a man aged 18-30 years in good health and CMV-seropositive.

V is TRBV14 and J is TRBJ1-1; tentative D call: TRBD1 (5 bases). The CDR3 runs to 14 residues. Germline assignment: CDR1 SGHDN and CDR2 FVKESK. Deletions cut 4 bases from V and 5 bases from J, with 14 bases between. The CDR3: CASSLRAGLTEAFF. The CDR3 region has the DNA TGTGCCAGCAGCCTTAGGGCAGGGTTGACTGAAGCTTTCTTT.

V and J are TRBV2 and TRBJ2-5, with a possible D match to TRBD1 (6 bases). V was pared by 4 bases and J by 1 base, with 7 bases between. Germline-derived CDR1 and CDR2 are SNHLY and FYNNEI. The length of the CDR3 is 13 residues. This CDR3 is CASSGTVQETQYF. The CDR3 nucleotides read TGTGCCAGCAGTGGGACAGTCCAAGAGACCCAGTACTTC. Supplemented by reference TRBV2 and TRBJ2-5, the full variable domain reads EPEVTQTPSHQVTQMGQEVILRCVPISNHLYFYWYRQILGQKVEFLVSFYNNEISEKSEIFDDQFSVERPDGSNFTLKIRSTKLEDSAMYFCASSGTVQETQYFGPGTRLLVL.

The chain uses TRBV29-1 and TRBJ1-5, with D perhaps matching TRBD1 (5 bases). Germline loops: CDR1 SQVTM, CDR2 ANQGSEA. The CDR3 length is 14 residues. Trimming stripped 5 bases from V and 3 bases from J, with 14 bases between. In nucleotides, the CDR3 is TGCAGCGTTCATGTAGCGGGGGACAATCAGCCCCAGCATTTT. Amino acids: CSVHVAGDNQPQHF. The full variable domain, its missing parts supplied by reference TRBV29-1 and TRBJ1-5, is SAVISQKPSRDICQRGTSLTIQCQVDSQVTMMFWYRQQPGQSLTLIATANQGSEATYESGFVIDKFPISRPNLTFSTLTVSNMSPEDSSIYLCSVHVAGDNQPQHFGDGTRLSIL.

The CDR3 loop reads CASSVLAGLLYNEQFF. The CDR3, as DNA: TGTGCCAGCAGCGTACTAGCGGGATTATTGTACAATGAGCAGTTCTTC. This chain joins TRBV9 and TRBJ2-1, with 9 bases aligning to TRBD2. Germline CDR1 SGDLS, CDR2 YYNGEE. Germline trimming cut 1 base from V and 4 bases from J; bases unmatched to any gene: 6. CDR3 length equals 16 residues.

The CDR3 spells CASSASFNEQFF. In DNA form, the CDR3 reads TGTGCCAGCAGCGCCTCCTTTAATGAGCAGTTCTTC. The V call is TRBV9, the J call TRBJ2-1, with D hard to call. The germline V gene has CDR1 SGDLS and CDR2 YYNGEE. Trimming took off 3 bases at V and 7 bases at J, with 8 bases between the two ends. This CDR3 is 12 amino acids long.

This clone was seen only once. The CDR3 loop reads CASSLVTSGSSYNEQFF. CDR3 nucleotide sequence: TGCGCCAGCAGCTTGGTAACGAGCGGGAGCTCCTACAATGAGCAGTTCTTC. The V call is TRBV5-1, the J call TRBJ2-1, with 8 bases identical to TRBD2. This CDR3 has 17 residues. V dropped 0 bases and J dropped 0; count of bases not matched to a gene: 5. The germline V gene encodes CDR1 SGHRS and CDR2 YFSETQ. The whole variable domain, remainder taken from reference TRBV5-1 and TRBJ2-1, is KAGVTQTPRYLIKTRGQQVTLSCSPISGHRSVSWYQQTPGQGLQFLFEYFSETQRNKGNFPGRFSGRQFSNSRSEMNVSTLELGDSALYLCASSLVTSGSSYNEQFFGPGTRLTVL.

This clone has a handful of counts. The chain is built from TRBV4-1 and TRBJ2-7, with 9 bases matching TRBD1. CDR1 and CDR2 (germline): MGHRA, YSYEKL. With 4 bases clipped from V and 6 bases from J, the junction kept 4 bases outside the gene matches. The CDR3 spans 13 residues. The CDR3 is CASSRDRVGEQYF. Written as DNA, the CDR3 is TGCGCCAGCAGCCGGGACAGGGTAGGCGAGCAGTACTTC.

The genes are TRBV19 and TRBJ1-1; possibly TRBD1 for D (6 bases). This CDR3 has 16 residues. Trimming pared 2 bases from V and 1 base from J, leaving 14 bases between. Germline V gene lookup returns CDR1 LNHDA and CDR2 SQIVND (reference sequence). CDR3 in amino acids: CASSIYPGAGNTEAFF. The CDR3 DNA is TGTGCCAGTAGTATATACCCAGGGGCGGGGAACACTGAAGCTTTCTTT.

The chain carries TRBV5-4 and TRBJ1-1, with no clear D. The CDR3 covers 15 residues. Trimming stripped 0 bases from V and 2 bases from J, with 11 bases between. Per the germline V gene, CDR1 is SGHNT and CDR2 is YYREEE (reference sequence). The CDR3 reads CASSLVPGSNTEAFF. The CDR3 DNA reads TGTGCCAGCAGCTTGGTACCGGGGAGTAACACTGAAGCTTTCTTT.

The chain joins TRBV6-6 to TRBJ2-1; 9 bases are shared with TRBD2. CDR3 length equals 16 residues. The V gene end was trimmed by 2 bases and the J gene end by 4 bases; junction bases not matched to a gene: 6. Looked up from germline, CDR1 is MNHNY and CDR2 is SVGAGI (reference sequence). CDR3 region: CASSYMASGTYNEQFF. The CDR3 bases are TGTGCCAGCAGTTACATGGCTAGCGGGACTTACAATGAGCAGTTCTTC.

The CDR3 DNA reads TGCGCCAGCAGCCACCTAGGGGGCACTGAAGCTTTCTTT. Translated, it gives CASSHLGGTEAFF. The chain employs TRBV4-3 and TRBJ1-1; D is possibly TRBD1 (6 bases). Germline-derived CDR1 and CDR2 are LGHNA and YSLEER. This CDR3 has 13 amino acids. V was cut by 3 bases and J by 4 bases, with 9 bases left in between.

This chain uses TRBV6-5 with TRBJ2-7; a possible D gene is TRBD1 (5 bases). Germline V gene sequence: CDR1 MNHEY, CDR2 SVGAGI. This CDR3 has 15 residues. V was cut by 2 bases and J by 0 bases, with 11 bases left in between. This CDR3 is CASSYVFRGSYEQYF. The CDR3 DNA reads TGTGCCAGCAGTTACGTTTTTAGGGGCTCCTACGAGCAGTACTTC.

The J gene is TRBJ2-1, the V gene TRBV13; 8 bases match TRBD1. There are 16 residues in the CDR3. The germline CDR1 and CDR2 sequences are PRHDT and FYEKMQ (reference sequence). Losses at the gene ends were 5 bases for V and 0 bases for J; bases not matched to a gene: 6. The chain's CDR3 is CASSPRTGSSYNEQFF. The CDR3 nucleotides read TGTGCCAGCAGCCCCCGGACAGGGAGCTCCTACAATGAGCAGTTCTTC.

The chain combines TRBV15 with TRBJ1-1, with D uncertain. Germline V lookup: CDR1 LNHNV, CDR2 YYDKDF (reference sequence). The CDR3 sequence is 11 residues long. Trimming shortened V by 0 bases and J by 7 bases, and 3 bases separated the two germline ends. The CDR3, as DNA: TGTGCCACCAGCAGAGACTTTGAAGCTTTCTTT. It is translated as CATSRDFEAFF.

The chain has TRBV28 and TRBJ2-7; D may be TRBD2 (6 bases). The CDR3 totals 14 residues. From germline, CDR1 is MDHEN and CDR2 SYDVKM. V was cut by 4 bases and J by 0 bases, with 10 bases left in between. CDR3 region: CASSSAGSSYEQYF. DNA of the CDR3: TGTGCCAGCAGTTCCGCCGGGAGCTCCTACGAGCAGTACTTC.

The rearrangement links TRBV19 to TRBJ2-1; a possible D gene is TRBD1 (7 bases). The CDR3 extends over 16 amino acids. The V gene lost 0 bases and the J gene lost 3 bases, with 12 bases spanning the gap. Germline CDR1 and CDR2: LNHDA and SQIVND (reference sequence). CDR3 residues: CASSIDRGTVYNEQFF. For the CDR3, the DNA is TGTGCCAGTAGTATAGATCGCGGGACAGTCTACAATGAGCAGTTCTTC.

The genes are TRBV19 and TRBJ1-1; the D is unclear. Germline CDR1 reads LNHDA; CDR2 reads SQIVND (reference sequence). CDR3 length equals 13 residues. V lost 6 bases and J lost 1, with 9 bases in between. This chain's CDR3 is CASSTTTNTEAFF. The CDR3 DNA follows: TGTGCCAGTAGCACTACAACGAACACTGAAGCTTTCTTT. The full variable domain, completed using reference TRBV19 and TRBJ1-1, is DGGITQSPKYLFRKEGQNVTLSCEQNLNHDAMYWYRQDPGQGLRLIYYSQIVNDFQKGDIAEGYSVSREKKESFPLTVTSAQKNPTAFYLCASSTTTNTEAFFGQGTRLTVV.

The CDR3 bases are TGTGCCAGCAGCTTGGGAACTAGCGACTCCTACGAGCAGTACTTC. The encoded protein is CASSLGTSDSYEQYF. The gene calls are TRBV5-8 and TRBJ2-7; 7 nucleotides agree with TRBD2. CDR1 is SGHTS, CDR2 YDEGEE, per germline. The CDR3 is 15 amino acids. The trim removed 0 bases at V and 0 bases at J, leaving 3 bases unmatched.

A note on this clone: At the DNA level, this CDR3 is encoded by other sequences in the same sample as well. J is TRBJ1-4 and V is TRBV4-1, with 9 bases that match TRBD1. J gave up 5 bases and V 3 bases, and 4 bases lay outside the gene matches. The V gene's germline CDR1 is MGHRA and CDR2 YSYEKL. The length of the CDR3 is 15 residues. CDR3 sequence (DNA): TGCGCCAGCAGCCAGGGGGACAGGGACAATGAAAAACTGTTTTTT. Its translation is CASSQGDRDNEKLFF.

The CDR3 DNA is TGTGCCAGCAGCCTTAGGGGCCCAATCACCTACGAGCAGTACTTC. Protein sequence: CASSLRGPITYEQYF. The V gene is TRBV7-9, the J gene TRBJ2-7; possibly TRBD1 for D (5 bases). CDR1 and CDR2 (germline): SEHNR, FQNEAQ (reference sequence). Trimming took 5 bases from V and 2 from J, leaving 16 bases between them. This CDR3 comprises 15 residues.

The chain has TRBV27 and TRBJ1-3, with D hard to call. Trimming shortened V by 4 bases and J by 2 bases, and 15 bases separated the two germline ends. The CDR3 runs 16 residues. CDR1 MNHEY and CDR2 SMNVEV come from the germline V gene (reference sequence). CDR3 nucleotides: TGTGCCAGCAGTTCCCTCGCGGATCGTCCTGGAAACACCATATATTTT. Encoded protein: CASSSLADRPGNTIYF.

This chain uses TRBV28 with TRBJ2-7; the match to TRBD2 covers 9 bases. CDR1 and CDR2 from the germline V gene are MDHEN and SYDVKM. The CDR3 loop spans 16 amino acids. Trimming cost V 4 bases and J 5 bases; bases outside gene matches: 12. The CDR3 loop is CASSSPAASGKHEQYF. CDR3 nucleotides: TGTGCCAGCAGTTCCCCCGCGGCTAGCGGGAAACACGAGCAGTACTTC. Looking up the rest from reference TRBV28 and TRBJ2-7 gives the full variable domain: DVKVTQSSRYLVKRTGEKVFLECVQDMDHENMFWYRQDPGLGLRLIYFSYDVKMKEKGDIPEGYSVSREKKERFSLILESASTNQTSMYLCASSSPAASGKHEQYFGPGTRLTVT.

This clone has only a few counts. The chain couples TRBV6-6 to TRBJ2-5, with TRBD2 as a possible D gene (6 bases). This CDR3 spans 14 amino acids. In germline, CDR1 is MNHNY, CDR2 SVGAGI (reference sequence). V shed 6 bases and J shed 0 bases, with 11 bases lying between them. The CDR3 loop is CASRSSGYQETQYF. DNA of the CDR3: TGTGCCAGCAGATCGAGCGGGTACCAAGAGACCCAGTACTTC.

This clone was seen once. This chain connects TRBV7-6 to TRBJ2-5; D perhaps matches TRBD2 (5 bases). Germline CDR1 and CDR2: SGHVS and FNYEAQ. Trimming left V 1 base short and J 3 bases short, with 6 bases between. The CDR3 has 13 amino acids. This CDR3 reads CASSLVGEETQYF. CDR3 DNA sequence: TGTGCCAGCAGCTTAGTCGGGGAAGAGACCCAGTACTTC. The complete variable domain, with remaining parts taken from reference TRBV7-6 and TRBJ2-5, reads GAGVSQSPRYKVTKRGQDVALRCDPISGHVSLYWYRQALGQGPEFLTYFNYEAQQDKSGLPNDRFSAERPEGSISTLTIQRTEQRDSAMYRCASSLVGEETQYFGPGTRLLVL.

The chain links TRBV7-2 to TRBJ2-7; D is possibly TRBD2 (5 bases). Germline CDR1 reads SGHTA; CDR2 reads FQGNSA. The V and J ends lost 3 bases and 0 bases respectively, with 9 bases between them. The CDR3 sequence is 14 residues long. CDR3 sequence: CASSLDWNSYEQYF. As DNA, the CDR3 is TGTGCCAGCAGCTTGGACTGGAACTCCTACGAGCAGTACTTC.